This TCR beta chain was recovered during a study of technical replicates of blood from several donors. The V segment lost 2 bases and the J segment 4 bases; nucleotides outside the gene matches: 7. Germline CDR1 is ENHRY and CDR2 is SYGVKD. The CDR3 runs to 15 residues. The repertoire was sequenced with immunoSEQ multiplex PCR; TCRdb's copy has only in-frame clones and lacks some. The sample has some 93,000 clones, about 95% seen once; the top ten hold roughly 0.28%. This receptor was obtained from a human donor in good health. The sample comprised T cells isolated from PBMCs. This chain connects TRBV10-3 to TRBJ2-7; 8 bases agree with TRBD2. The CDR3 is CAISEPSGGRYEQYF. Here the CDR3 DNA reads TGTGCCATCAGTGAGCCGTCGGGAGGGCGTTACGAGCAGTACTTC.